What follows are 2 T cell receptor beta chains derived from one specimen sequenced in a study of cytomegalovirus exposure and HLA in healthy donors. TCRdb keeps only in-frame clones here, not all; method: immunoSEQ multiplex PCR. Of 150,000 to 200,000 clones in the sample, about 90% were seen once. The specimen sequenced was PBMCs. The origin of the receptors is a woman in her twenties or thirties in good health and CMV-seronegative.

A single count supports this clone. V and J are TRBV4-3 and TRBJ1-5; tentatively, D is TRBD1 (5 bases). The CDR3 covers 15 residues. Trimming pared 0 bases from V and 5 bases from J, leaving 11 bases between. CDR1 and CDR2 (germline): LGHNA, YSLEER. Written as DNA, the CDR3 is TGCGCCAGCAGCCAAGATACAGGAGCAGATCAGCCCCAGCATTTT. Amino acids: CASSQDTGADQPQHF.

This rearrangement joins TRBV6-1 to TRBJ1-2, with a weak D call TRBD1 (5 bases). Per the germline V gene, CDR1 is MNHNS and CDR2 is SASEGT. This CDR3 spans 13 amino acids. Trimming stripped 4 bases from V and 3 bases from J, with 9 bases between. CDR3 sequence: CASSGKTDYGYTF. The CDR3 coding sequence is TGTGCCAGCAGTGGGAAGACAGACTATGGCTACACCTTC.